A single sample gave rise to the 32 T cell receptor beta chains below, sequenced in a study of Graves' ophthalmopathy and Graves' hyperthyroidism. Amplifying from RNA transcripts, the study obtained TCR beta CDR3 regions. An initial RT-PCR round employing HTBI primers preceded a second-round multiplex PCR. Each CDR3 protein is one row after TCRdb ran MiXCR on the multiplex PCR reads. The repertoire holds about 380,000 distinct CDR3 sequences, 15% to 19% seen once, with 5.5% to 7% in the top ten. Sequences were obtained from peripheral blood. The receptors here all came from a woman aged 18-29 years with stable Graves' hyperthyroidism.

This clonotype was observed at least ten times. This rearrangement joins TRBV6-2 or TRBV6-3 to TRBJ2-2; D not resolved. The CDR3 loop spans 13 amino acids. V lost 4 bases and J lost 1, with 4 bases in between. Germline CDR1 reads MNHEY; CDR2 reads SVGEGT. CDR3 bases: TGTGCCAGCAGTTTCGAGAACACCGGGGAGCTGTTTTTT. As protein: CASSFENTGELFF.

This clonotype was recorded at least ten times. This sequence joins TRBV12-3 or TRBV12-4 and TRBJ1-1, with D maybe TRBD1 (6 bases). The CDR3 extends over 15 amino acids. The ends were cut back, 8 bases at V and 0 bases at J, with 16 bases in the middle. In nucleotides, the CDR3 is TGTGCCAGCCTGACGGGGGGCGCGATGAACACTGAAGCTTTCTTT. It yields the protein CASLTGGAMNTEAFF.

The table lists this clonotype with many counts. The chain has TRBV5-5 and TRBJ1-2; unclear D gene. Germline-derived CDR1 and CDR2 are SGHKS and YYEKEE (reference sequence). The V gene lost 7 bases and the J gene lost 1 base, with 14 bases spanning the gap. This CDR3 region has 14 residues. CDR3 protein: CASDPEWSNYGYTF. The CDR3 DNA follows: TGTGCCAGCGATCCCGAGTGGAGTAACTATGGCTACACCTTC.

In this sample, this clonotype turned up a few times. The chain joins TRBV5-1 to TRBJ2-5; 14 bases agree with TRBD2. The CDR3 contains 15 residues. Germline lookup yields CDR1 SGHRS and CDR2 YFSETQ. V was pared by 4 bases and J by 4 bases, with 3 bases of the junction left unmatched. The CDR3 region is CASSGGTSGGETQYF. The CDR3 nucleotides read TGCGCCAGCAGCGGCGGGACTAGCGGGGGAGAGACCCAGTACTTC.

The sample holds many counts of this clonotype. The rearrangement uses TRBV12-3 or TRBV12-4 and TRBJ2-2, with D possibly called TRBD1 or TRBD2 (6 bases each). The V end lost 7 bases, the J end lost 1 base, and 16 bases lay between the germline ends. The CDR3 contains 16 residues. The CDR3 bases are TGTGCCAGCACCTCTAAGGGGGGTTGGAACACCGGGGAGCTGTTTTTT. This translates into CASTSKGGWNTGELFF.

A few counts support this clonotype. The gene calls are TRBV5-1 and TRBJ2-5; the D gene is possibly TRBD2 (6 bases). The CDR3 extends over 14 amino acids. Trimming pared 3 bases from V and 6 bases from J, leaving 15 bases between. Germline V gene sequence: CDR1 SGHRS, CDR2 YFSETQ. In nucleotides, the CDR3 is TGCGCCAGCAGCTGGAGGGGACGATTGAAGACCCAGTACTTC. Translating it yields CASSWRGRLKTQYF.

This clonotype was seen more than once but under ten times. At one end, the junction sequence differs from germline, possibly due to a read error. The chain couples TRBV24-1 to TRBJ2-5; a possible D gene is TRBD1 (6 bases). The CDR3 loop spans 14 amino acids. In germline, CDR1 is KGHDR, CDR2 SFDVKD. In DNA form, the CDR3 reads TGTGCCACCAGTGACTCGGGACAACTAGAGACCAAGTACTTC. Translating gives CATSDSGQLETKYF.

In this sample, this clonotype turned up many times. The rearrangement links TRBV19 to TRBJ2-5; 9 positions match TRBD1. V trimming: 10 bases; J trimming: 5 bases; junction bases outside the gene matches: 11. The CDR3 loop spans 14 amino acids. The V gene's germline CDR1 is LNHDA and CDR2 SQIVND (reference sequence). The CDR3 loop is CATPPGQGVETQYF. DNA for the CDR3: TGTGCCACCCCACCGGGACAGGGAGTGGAGACCCAGTACTTC.

The chain recombines TRBV20-1 with TRBJ2-4, with TRBD2 matching 12 bases. J was trimmed by 1 base and V by 6 bases; bases with no gene match: 4. There are 15 residues in the CDR3. Germline V gene sequence: CDR1 DFQATT, CDR2 SNEGSKA (reference sequence). The CDR3 loop is CSASTSGGAKNIQYF. For the CDR3, the DNA is TGCAGTGCCAGTACTAGCGGGGGGGCCAAAAACATTCAGTACTTC.

Comment on this clonotype: A single base separates this from a much larger clone, so it may be a read error. The chain carries TRBV7-8 and TRBJ1-6; 9 nucleotides align to TRBD1. Per the germline V gene, CDR1 is SGHVS and CDR2 is FQNEAQ. The CDR3 runs to 17 residues. CDR3 nucleotide sequence: TGTGCCTGCAGCTCCCTAAGAGGCGGGACAGGGCATTCACCCCTCCACTTT. Its protein product is CACSSLRGGTGHSPLHF.

This clonotype has a count of ten or more. The V call is TRBV12-3 or TRBV12-4, the J call TRBJ2-4, with D tentatively TRBD2 (5 bases). The V gene lost 5 bases and the J gene lost 0 bases, with 11 bases spanning the gap. The CDR3 has 15 residues. The CDR3 region is CASSQRAVAKNIQYF. In nucleotides, the CDR3 is TGTGCCAGCAGTCAACGAGCGGTAGCCAAAAACATTCAGTACTTC.

This clonotype has a count of ten or more. V and J are TRBV6-2 or TRBV6-3 and TRBJ1-6, with 9 nucleotides matching TRBD1. V trimming: 7 bases; J trimming: 10 bases; junction bases outside the gene matches: 8. Germline CDR1 is MNHEY and CDR2 is SVGEGT. The CDR3 extends over 14 amino acids. The CDR3 sequence is CASNPRTGESPLHF. DNA of the CDR3: TGTGCCAGCAATCCCAGGACAGGGGAATCACCCCTCCACTTT.

This clonotype showed up many times. The chain has TRBV7-6 and TRBJ1-1, with a possible D match to TRBD1 (6 bases). V lost 0 bases to trimming and J lost 7 bases, with 12 bases between them. CDR3 length equals 14 residues. CDR1 and CDR2 from the germline V gene are SGHVS and FNYEAQ. CDR3 residues: CASSLADRTIEAFF. The CDR3 DNA is TGTGCCAGCAGCTTAGCTGACAGGACCATTGAAGCTTTCTTT.

In the case of this clonotype: A junction boundary mismatches the germline segment, possibly from a read error. The rearrangement joins TRBV10-2 to TRBJ1-6; possibly TRBD1 for D (6 bases). The CDR3 totals 16 residues. Germline-derived CDR1 and CDR2 are WSHSY and SAAADI. Here the CDR3 reads CASSRDMSSYNSLLHF. The CDR3 DNA is TGCGCCAGCAGTCGGGACATGAGCTCCTATAATTCACTCCTCCACTTT.

This clonotype appeared many times. The genes are TRBV12-3 or TRBV12-4 and TRBJ1-6; possible D gene TRBD1, 5 bases. The CDR3 contains 14 residues. V was clipped by 5 bases and J by 5 bases, with 10 bases between them. CDR3 nucleotides: TGTGCCAGCAGTGGGACGGAGCATAATTCACCCCTCCACTTT. Its protein is CASSGTEHNSPLHF.

This clonotype appeared many times. This chain connects TRBV12-3 or TRBV12-4 to TRBJ2-2; 8 positions agree with TRBD1. Trimming cost V 0 bases and J 6 bases; bases outside gene matches: 18. This CDR3 spans 20 amino acids. This CDR3 is CASSLAFRPDRGKSAGELFF. The CDR3 region has the DNA TGTGCCAGCAGTTTAGCCTTCCGCCCCGACAGGGGAAAGTCGGCCGGGGAGCTGTTTTTT.

This clonotype occurred many times. The chain recombines TRBV20-1 with TRBJ2-5; tentatively, D is TRBD2 (6 bases). Per germline, CDR1 DFQATT and CDR2 SNEGSKA (reference sequence). V was clipped by 0 bases and J by 5 bases, with 13 bases between them. This CDR3 spans 14 amino acids. In DNA, the CDR3 is TGCAGTGCTAGAGATACCCGGGGGTGGGAGACCCAGTACTTC. Translation: CSARDTRGWETQYF.

In its sample, this clonotype was seen many times. The CDR3 sequence: CASRPGATYGYTF. Written as DNA, the CDR3 is TGTGCCAGCAGACCCGGGGCCACCTATGGCTACACCTTC. The chain combines TRBV6-2 or TRBV6-3 with TRBJ1-2; possibly TRBD1 for D (5 bases). The germline V gene has CDR1 MNHEY and CDR2 SVGEGT. V was pared by 6 bases and J by 4 bases, with 12 bases between. This CDR3 comprises 13 residues.

The chain employs TRBV4-1 and TRBJ2-7, with D perhaps being TRBD1 or TRBD2 (5 bases each). V gave up 0 bases and J gave up 5 bases, with 17 bases separating them. Per germline, CDR1 MGHRA and CDR2 YSYEKL. CDR3 length: 16 amino acids. The CDR3 reads CASSQDTGAKVDEQYF. CDR3 in DNA: TGCGCCAGCAGCCAAGACACCGGGGCCAAAGTCGACGAGCAGTACTTC.

This clonotype was counted ten times or more. V usage is TRBV7-3 and J usage is TRBJ1-2; tentative D call: TRBD1 (5 bases). In germline, CDR1 is SGHTA, CDR2 FQGTGA. The CDR3 extends over 12 amino acids. V lost 4 bases and J 7 bases, leaving 10 bases between the germline ends. The CDR3 reads CASSSGQSGYTF. In nucleotides, the CDR3 is TGTGCCAGCAGCTCAGGGCAGAGTGGCTACACCTTC.

This clonotype was seen only once. V gene TRBV12-3 or TRBV12-4 combines with J gene TRBJ1-1, with 11 bases identical to TRBD1. CDR3 length: 16 residues. Trimming took 6 bases from V and 4 from J; bases not matched to a gene: 10. The CDR3 reads CASSLGPGQGVTEAFF. The CDR3 nucleotides are TGTGCCAGCAGCCTAGGGCCGGGACAGGGGGTCACTGAAGCTTTCTTT.

This clonotype was detected ten times or more. CDR3: CASVFEPPYSNQPQHF. The CDR3 nucleotides are TGTGCCAGCGTTTTTGAACCCCCGTATAGCAATCAGCCCCAGCATTTT. The rearrangement links TRBV6-5 to TRBJ1-5; D unresolved. Between the trimmed V and J ends, which lost 8 bases and 0 bases, there was a span of 17 bases. Germline V gene lookup returns CDR1 MNHEY and CDR2 SVGAGI. The length of the CDR3 is 16 residues.

Note on this clonotype: Germline is not matched at one junction end, which may reflect a read error. This chain links TRBV7-8 with TRBJ1-2; a weak D match, TRBD1 (6 bases). Germline loops: CDR1 SGHVS, CDR2 FQNEAQ. This CDR3 has 15 residues. The CDR3 sequence: CAGSSMLQGGDGYTF. The CDR3 region has the DNA TGTGCCGGCAGCTCCATGTTACAGGGAGGAGATGGCTACACCTTC. The full variable domain, rest sourced from reference TRBV7-8 and TRBJ1-2, is GAGVSQSPRYKVAKRGQDVALRCDPISGHVSLFWYQQALGQGPEFLTYFQNEAQLDKSGLPSDRFFAERPEGSVSTLKIQRTQQEDSAVYLCAGSSMLQGGDGYTFGSGTRLTVV.

V usage is TRBV7-2 and J usage is TRBJ2-7; unclear D gene. CDR3 size: 15 residues. Germline CDR1 SGHTA, CDR2 FQGNSA. Trimming took off 2 bases at V and 5 bases at J, with 16 bases between the two ends. The CDR3 DNA reads TGTGCCAGCAGCTTATTCGCCAGAGCCAACAACGAGCAGTACTTC. It is translated as CASSLFARANNEQYF.

This clonotype was picked up a small number of times. This rearrangement joins TRBV6-1 to TRBJ1-5, with unresolved D. In germline, CDR1 is MNHNS, CDR2 SASEGT. With 10 bases removed from V and 5 bases from J, the gap between germline ends came to 6 bases. The CDR3 length is 10 residues. In DNA, the CDR3 is TGTGCCACTAACTATCAGCCCCAGCATTTT. Translation gives CATNYQPQHF.

This clonotype showed up many times. V usage is TRBV19 and J usage is TRBJ2-5; D not certain. Germline assignment: CDR1 LNHDA and CDR2 SQIVND (reference sequence). CDR3 length equals 14 residues. Trimming removed 2 bases from V and 4 bases from J, with 11 bases in between. CDR3 sequence reads: CASSIMSGTETQYF. The CDR3 coding sequence is TGTGCCAGTAGTATAATGTCCGGAACAGAGACCCAGTACTTC.

In the case of this clonotype: A much larger clone differs from this one at a single base, so this may be a read error. The rearrangement joins TRBV27 to TRBJ1-6; possibly TRBD1 for D (6 bases). CDR3 length equals 14 residues. Germline CDR1 and CDR2: MNHEY and SMNVEV (reference sequence). As DNA, the CDR3 is TGTGCCAGCAGTTTACCAGGGGTTAATTTACCCCTCCACTTT. Translation: CASSLPGVNLPLHF.

This chain connects TRBV18 to TRBJ2-5; maybe TRBD1 (5 bases). V gave up 3 bases and J gave up 2 bases, with 7 bases separating them. The CDR3 covers 13 residues. Germline V gene lookup returns CDR1 KGHSH and CDR2 LQKENI. The CDR3 DNA sequence: TGTGCCAGCTCACCCCGACAGCAAGAGACCCAGTACTTC. Protein: CASSPRQQETQYF.

Notes on this clonotype: Possible read error: a much larger clone is one base away. V is TRBV2 and J is TRBJ1-1, with TRBD1 matching 8 bases. Germline V gives CDR1 SNHLY, CDR2 FYNNEI. This CDR3 has 16 amino acids. For the CDR3, the DNA is TGTGCCTGCAGCGCCCCTGGGACAGGCCGGAACACTGAAGCTTTCTTT. It yields the protein CACSAPGTGRNTEAFF.

This clonotype was seen at least ten times. This chain joins TRBV2 and TRBJ2-5, with D possibly being TRBD1 (6 bases). The CDR3 loop spans 17 amino acids. Trimming took 9 bases from V and 2 from J, leaving 25 bases between them. The germline gives CDR1 SNHLY, CDR2 FYNNEI. The CDR3 protein is CARTDEYGRGPQETQYF. The CDR3 region has the DNA TGTGCCAGGACGGATGAGTATGGCAGGGGCCCTCAAGAGACCCAGTACTTC.

At least ten counts were recorded for this clonotype. The chain links TRBV6-1 to TRBJ2-6; D is perhaps TRBD1 (5 bases). The CDR3 covers 16 residues. V was cut by 6 bases and J by 2 bases, with 14 bases left in between. CDR1 and CDR2 from the germline V gene are MNHNS and SASEGT. As DNA, the CDR3 is TGTGCCAGCAGGGGCCAGGGCAAGGCTGGGGCCAACGTCCTGACTTTC. Its protein product is CASRGQGKAGANVLTF.

This clonotype has just a few counts. This chain joins TRBV27 and TRBJ1-5; D is undetermined. The germline V and J ends were trimmed by 6 bases and 5 bases, with 17 bases remaining between them. The CDR3 totals 15 residues. CDR1 is MNHEY, CDR2 SMNVEV, per germline (reference sequence). The CDR3 region is CASRQQTEGDQPQHF. CDR3 bases: TGTGCCAGCAGACAACAGACCGAGGGAGATCAGCCCCAGCATTTT.